Below, 3 T cell receptor beta chains from the same sample are listed, as sequenced in a study of cytomegalovirus exposure and HLA in healthy donors. PCR amplification relied on 60 Vbeta primers (plus 13 Jbeta primers). Generated by immunoSEQ multiplex PCR, the TCRdb table keeps only in-frame clones and is missing some. The sample contains fewer than 200,000 clones, approximately 78% of which appear only once. Source material: PBMCs. The origin of the receptors is a human donor in good health.

The genes are TRBV19 and TRBJ2-7, with 7 bases matching TRBD2. CDR1 and CDR2 (germline): LNHDA, SQIVND (reference sequence). This CDR3 comprises 15 residues. J gave up 2 bases and V 7 bases, and 11 bases lay outside the gene matches. CDR3 in amino acids: CASKGLARGAYEQYF. In DNA, the CDR3 is TGTGCCAGTAAGGGGCTCGCCCGGGGGGCCTACGAGCAGTACTTC.

J is TRBJ2-1 and V is TRBV6-1; D possibly corresponds to TRBD1 (5 bases). This CDR3 has 12 residues. Germline V gene sequence: CDR1 MNHNS, CDR2 SASEGT. Trimming stripped 6 bases from V and 8 bases from J, with 11 bases between. CDR3 region: CASRMWGYEQFF. In nucleotides, the CDR3 is TGTGCCAGCAGGATGTGGGGCTATGAGCAGTTCTTC.

The chain uses TRBV5-1 and TRBJ1-2; 10 nucleotides align to TRBD1. The CDR3 has 16 residues. Germline values: CDR1 SGHRS, CDR2 YFSETQ. J gave up 3 bases and V 0 bases, and 5 bases lay outside the gene matches. CDR3 in DNA: TGCGCCAGCAGCTTGGTCAGGACAGGGGGTGACTATGGCTACACCTTC. Translating gives CASSLVRTGGDYGYTF.